The clone carrying this T cell receptor (beta chain) occurred a few times. Trimming left V 5 bases short and J 5 bases short, with 16 bases between. Germline CDR1 and CDR2: MNHEY and SVGAGI. CDR3 length: 14 amino acids. These data are taken from a study of blood T cell repertoires in COVID-19. Overall study context: Donors in the United States, Italy and Spain gave samples during acute or convalescent COVID-19. Sources were T cells, B-cell-depleted T cells, or PBMCs; the material itself was cDNA or gDNA.

In the original processing: Estimates of nucleated cell counts were drawn from the amplification of reference gene primers. Produced via immunoSEQ multiplex PCR; TCRdb's table is partial and in-frame only. The V and J calls and clone size come from that table; D and trimming were worked out from the DNA. The table records approximately 140,000 clones, 70% to 85% of them present only once. The rearrangement uses TRBV6-5 and TRBJ2-7; D remains unclear. Sample: peripheral blood. The sequence was collected from a woman over 75 in a cohort sampled during active or convalescent COVID-19. The CDR3 spells CASSRLGVVNEQYV. CDR3 DNA sequence: TGTGCCAGCAGTCGACTCGGTGTCGTAAACGAGCAGTACGTC.